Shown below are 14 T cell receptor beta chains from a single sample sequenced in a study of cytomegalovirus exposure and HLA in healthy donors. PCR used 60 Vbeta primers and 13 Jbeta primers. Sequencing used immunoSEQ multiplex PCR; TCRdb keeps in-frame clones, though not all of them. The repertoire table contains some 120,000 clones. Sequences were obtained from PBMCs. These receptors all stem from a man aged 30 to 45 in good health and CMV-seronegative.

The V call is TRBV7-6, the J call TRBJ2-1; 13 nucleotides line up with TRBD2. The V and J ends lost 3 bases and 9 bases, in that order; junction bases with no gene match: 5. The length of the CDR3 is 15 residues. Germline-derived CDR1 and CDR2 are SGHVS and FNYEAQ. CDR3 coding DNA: TGTGCCAGCAGCTTTGGACTAGCGGGAGTGGGTGAGCAGTTCTTC. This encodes CASSFGLAGVGEQFF.

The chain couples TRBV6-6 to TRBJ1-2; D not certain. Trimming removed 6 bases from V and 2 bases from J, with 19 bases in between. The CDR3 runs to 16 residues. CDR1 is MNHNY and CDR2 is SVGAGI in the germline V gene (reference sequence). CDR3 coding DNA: TGTGCCAGCAGCCCCTCTATAGGTGCGGGAAACTATGGCTACACCTTC. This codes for CASSPSIGAGNYGYTF.

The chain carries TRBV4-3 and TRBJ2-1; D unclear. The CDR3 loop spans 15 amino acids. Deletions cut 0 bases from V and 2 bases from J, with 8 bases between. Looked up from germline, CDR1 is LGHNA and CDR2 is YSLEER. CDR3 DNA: TGCGCCAGCAGCCAAGATCCAACAGCCTACAATGAGCAGTTCTTC. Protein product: CASSQDPTAYNEQFF.

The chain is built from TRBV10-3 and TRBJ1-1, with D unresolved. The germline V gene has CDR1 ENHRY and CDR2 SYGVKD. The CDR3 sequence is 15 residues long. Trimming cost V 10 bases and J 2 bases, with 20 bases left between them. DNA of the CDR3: TGTGCCACTTCCAATAACTTACCAGGAAACACTGAAGCTTTCTTT. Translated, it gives CATSNNLPGNTEAFF.

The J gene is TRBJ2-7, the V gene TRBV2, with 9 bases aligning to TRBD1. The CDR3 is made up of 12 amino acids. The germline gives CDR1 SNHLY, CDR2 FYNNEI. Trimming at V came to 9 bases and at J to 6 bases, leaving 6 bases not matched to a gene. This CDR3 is CASRDRALEQYF. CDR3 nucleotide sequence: TGTGCCAGTCGGGACAGGGCGCTCGAGCAGTACTTC.

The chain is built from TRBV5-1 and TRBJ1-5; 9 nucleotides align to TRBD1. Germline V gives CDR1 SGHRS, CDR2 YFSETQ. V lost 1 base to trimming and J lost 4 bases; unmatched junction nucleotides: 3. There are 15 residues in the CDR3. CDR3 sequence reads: CASSLTGGVNQPQHF. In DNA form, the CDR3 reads TGCGCCAGCAGCTTGACAGGGGGCGTAAATCAGCCCCAGCATTTT.

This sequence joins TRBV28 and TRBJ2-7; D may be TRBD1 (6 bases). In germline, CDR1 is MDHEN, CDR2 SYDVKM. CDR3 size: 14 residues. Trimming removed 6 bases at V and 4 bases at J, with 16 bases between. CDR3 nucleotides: TGTGCCAGCAGACTCCTCGACAGGCAATACGAGCAGTACTTC. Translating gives CASRLLDRQYEQYF.

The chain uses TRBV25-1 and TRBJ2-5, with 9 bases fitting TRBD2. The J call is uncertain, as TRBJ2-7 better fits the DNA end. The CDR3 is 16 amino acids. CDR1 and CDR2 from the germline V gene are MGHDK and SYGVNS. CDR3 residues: CASSGPGLAENYEQYF. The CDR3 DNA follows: TGTGCCAGCAGTGGCCCGGGACTAGCTGAAAACTACGAGCAGTACTTC.

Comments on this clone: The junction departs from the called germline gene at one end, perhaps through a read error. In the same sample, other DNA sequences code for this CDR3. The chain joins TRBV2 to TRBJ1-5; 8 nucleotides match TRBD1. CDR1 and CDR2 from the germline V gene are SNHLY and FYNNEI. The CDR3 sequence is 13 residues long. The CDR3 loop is CASGDRGGQPQHF. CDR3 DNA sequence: TGTGCCAGCGGTGACAGGGGAGGGCAACCCCAGCATTTT.

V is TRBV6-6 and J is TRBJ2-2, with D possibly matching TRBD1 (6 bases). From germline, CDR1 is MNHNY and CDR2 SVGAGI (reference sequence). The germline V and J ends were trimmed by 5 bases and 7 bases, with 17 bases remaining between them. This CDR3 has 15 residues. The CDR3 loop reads CASSPDRSSGGELFF. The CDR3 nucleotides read TGTGCCAGCAGTCCCGACAGGTCCAGTGGCGGGGAGCTGTTTTTT.

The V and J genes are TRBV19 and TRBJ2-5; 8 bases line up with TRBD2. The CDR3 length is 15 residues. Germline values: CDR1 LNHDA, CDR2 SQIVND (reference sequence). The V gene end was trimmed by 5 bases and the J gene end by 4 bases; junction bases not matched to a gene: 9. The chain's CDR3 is CASSLIRGLGETQYF. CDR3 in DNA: TGTGCCAGTAGTCTCATTAGGGGACTAGGAGAGACCCAGTACTTC. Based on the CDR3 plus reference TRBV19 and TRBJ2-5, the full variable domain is DGGITQSPKYLFRKEGQNVTLSCEQNLNHDAMYWYRQDPGQGLRLIYYSQIVNDFQKGDIAEGYSVSREKKESFPLTVTSAQKNPTAFYLCASSLIRGLGETQYFGPGTRLLVL.

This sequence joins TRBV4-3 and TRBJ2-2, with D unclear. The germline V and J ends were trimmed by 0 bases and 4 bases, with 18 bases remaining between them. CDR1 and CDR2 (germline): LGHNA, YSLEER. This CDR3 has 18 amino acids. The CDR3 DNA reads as TGCGCCAGCAGCCAAGATTGGTCCACGGCAGGCCTCACCGGGGAGCTGTTTTTT. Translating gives CASSQDWSTAGLTGELFF.

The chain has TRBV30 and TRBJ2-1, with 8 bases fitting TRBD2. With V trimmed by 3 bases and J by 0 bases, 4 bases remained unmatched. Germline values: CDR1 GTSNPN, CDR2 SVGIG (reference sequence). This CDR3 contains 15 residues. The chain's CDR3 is CAWRGLASSYNEQFF. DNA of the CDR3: TGTGCCTGGAGAGGACTAGCCTCCTCCTACAATGAGCAGTTCTTC.

The CDR3 protein is CASGAGGGADTQYF. CDR3 in DNA: TGTGCCAGCGGGGCGGGAGGAGGAGCAGATACGCAGTATTTT. V usage is TRBV6-5 and J usage is TRBJ2-3; 8 bases are a match to TRBD2. Looked up from germline, CDR1 is MNHEY and CDR2 is SVGAGI. Trimming cost V 8 bases and J 4 bases; bases outside gene matches: 8. CDR3 length: 14 amino acids.